One and the same sample provided the 19 T cell receptor beta chains below, sequenced in a study of T-cell memory formation after mild COVID-19. TCRdb used MiXCR to reprocess the 5' RACE reads, holding one entry per CDR3 protein. The sample includes fewer than 450,000 distinct CDR3 sequences, under 25% of them seen just once. The specimen sequenced was PBMCs or a T cell subset sorted from them (not recorded which). The receptors derive from an adult woman who had mild COVID-19 (a few samples of this study predate the infection). Cell type and time point are not known.

This clonotype turned up a few times. V usage is TRBV5-1 and J usage is TRBJ2-7, with D possibly matching TRBD2 (6 bases). Trimming pared 2 bases from V and 7 bases from J, leaving 13 bases between. This CDR3 region has 13 residues. Germline V gives CDR1 SGHRS, CDR2 YFSETQ. CDR3 sequence: CASSFEAAGEQYF. CDR3 in DNA: TGCGCCAGCAGCTTTGAGGCCGCGGGGGAGCAGTACTTC.

This clonotype has at least ten counts. The V gene is TRBV4-2, the J gene TRBJ2-1; 11 nucleotides line up with TRBD2. V lost 5 bases to trimming and J lost 8 bases; unmatched junction nucleotides: 5. The CDR3 sequence is 14 residues long. CDR1 and CDR2 (germline): LGHNA, YNFKEQ. CDR3 loop: CASSDSGGADEQFF. The CDR3 DNA follows: TGTGCCAGCAGCGATAGCGGGGGGGCCGATGAGCAGTTCTTC.

The rearrangement joins TRBV12-3 or TRBV12-4 to TRBJ1-1, with D unclear. This CDR3 is 13 amino acids long. The germline V and J ends were trimmed by 7 bases and 4 bases, with 13 bases remaining between them. CDR3: CASNPEGSTEAFF. CDR3 coding DNA: TGTGCCAGCAACCCGGAGGGTAGCACTGAAGCTTTCTTT.

This clonotype showed up many times. V is TRBV7-6 and J is TRBJ2-5; 7 nucleotides line up with TRBD2. The CDR3 totals 14 residues. With 6 bases clipped from V and 5 bases from J, the junction kept 9 bases outside the gene matches. Germline V gene data show CDR1 as SGHVS and CDR2 as FNYEAQ. The CDR3 is CASSVSGNGETQYF. The CDR3 nucleotides are TGTGCCAGCAGTGTGAGCGGGAACGGGGAGACCCAGTACTTC.

The chain combines TRBV7-9 with TRBJ1-1; 9 bases are a match to TRBD1. This CDR3 region has 15 residues. Trimming cost V 0 bases and J 10 bases; bases outside gene matches: 9. Germline lookup yields CDR1 SEHNR and CDR2 FQNEAQ (reference sequence). The CDR3 region is CASSLASTGGEGAFF. CDR3 nucleotide sequence: TGTGCCAGCAGCTTAGCTTCGACAGGGGGTGAGGGAGCTTTCTTT.

This chain uses TRBV5-1 with TRBJ1-2; D is ambiguous. The CDR3 runs to 13 residues. Germline CDR1 is SGHRS and CDR2 is YFSETQ. Trimming pared 0 bases from V and 2 bases from J, leaving 5 bases between. The CDR3 DNA follows: TGCGCCAGCAGCTTGGACAACAACTATGGCTACACCTTC. Translating gives CASSLDNNYGYTF.

This clonotype has more than one count but fewer than ten. This sequence joins TRBV3-1 and TRBJ2-2, with 9 bases that match TRBD2. CDR1 and CDR2 from the germline V gene are LGHDT and YNNKEL (reference sequence). The length of the CDR3 is 17 residues. The J segment lost 3 bases and the V segment lost 1 base, leaving 6 bases of the junction unmatched. CDR3 DNA: TGTGCCAGCAGCCAAGGCTGGGAGCGGGGGGACACCGGGGAGCTGTTTTTT. Protein product: CASSQGWERGDTGELFF.

The J gene is TRBJ2-7, the V gene TRBV12-3 or TRBV12-4; 11 bases align to TRBD2. V was clipped by 4 bases and J by 3 bases; unmatched bases: 5. There are 15 residues in the CDR3. CDR3 amino acids: CASSSPSGGFYEQYF. The DNA for the CDR3 is TGTGCCAGCAGTTCCCCTAGCGGGGGGTTCTACGAGCAGTACTTC.

The J gene is TRBJ2-1, the V gene TRBV5-1, with TRBD2 identical over 10 bases. This CDR3 spans 17 amino acids. V was clipped by 3 bases and J by 0 bases; unmatched bases: 6. Looked up from germline, CDR1 is SGHRS and CDR2 is YFSETQ. CDR3 nucleotides: TGCGCCAGCAGCTCTCAACTAGCGGGGTACTCCTACAATGAGCAGTTCTTC. Translated, it gives CASSSQLAGYSYNEQFF.

This clonotype was seen more than once but under ten times. The chain recombines TRBV27 with TRBJ2-1; D remains ambiguous. The germline V gene encodes CDR1 MNHEY and CDR2 SMNVEV (reference sequence). This CDR3 contains 12 residues. The V end lost 2 bases, the J end lost 8 bases, and 7 bases lay between the germline ends. The CDR3 nucleotides are TGTGCCAGCAGTTTAGTCGGGCATGAGCAGTTCTTC. Translated: CASSLVGHEQFF.

The chain couples TRBV10-3 to TRBJ2-7, with TRBD1 as a possible D gene (5 bases). This CDR3 is 15 amino acids long. CDR1 and CDR2 from the germline V gene are ENHRY and SYGVKD. The ends were cut back, 8 bases at V and 1 base at J, with 18 bases in the middle. CDR3 nucleotide sequence: TGTGCCATCCGAGATTTCCAGGGATCGTCCTACGAGCAGTACTTC. It specifies CAIRDFQGSSYEQYF.

The chain has TRBV4-1 and TRBJ1-1; D remains unclear. Germline CDR1 MGHRA, CDR2 YSYEKL. V lost 4 bases and J 1 base, leaving 10 bases between the germline ends. There are 14 residues in the CDR3. CDR3 bases: TGCGCCAGCAGCCTCCAGAGGCCGAACACTGAAGCTTTCTTT. Its translation: CASSLQRPNTEAFF.

The gene calls are TRBV4-1 and TRBJ1-4; perhaps TRBD1 as D (5 bases). The CDR3 totals 15 residues. Germline V gene data show CDR1 as MGHRA and CDR2 as YSYEKL. V lost 0 bases to trimming and J lost 5 bases, with 10 bases between them. CDR3: CASSQDGTGNEKLFF. The CDR3 DNA is TGCGCCAGCAGCCAAGACGGGACGGGGAATGAAAAACTGTTTTTT.

This sequence joins TRBV6-5 and TRBJ2-3, with D possibly matching TRBD2 (6 bases). The CDR3 is made up of 14 amino acids. Trimming left V 10 bases short and J 1 base short, with 15 bases between. Germline CDR1 and CDR2: MNHEY and SVGAGI. The CDR3 sequence: CATANGLRTDTQYF. CDR3 bases: TGTGCCACCGCCAATGGACTACGCACAGATACGCAGTATTTT.

This clonotype was seen just once. The gene calls are TRBV29-1 and TRBJ2-5; D gene ambiguous. V was pared by 4 bases and J by 3 bases, with 9 bases between. CDR3 length: 12 residues. Germline V gives CDR1 SQVTM, CDR2 ANQGSEA. CDR3: CSVGQHKETQYF. In nucleotides, the CDR3 is TGCAGCGTTGGTCAGCACAAAGAGACCCAGTACTTC. The full variable domain, rest sourced from reference TRBV29-1 and TRBJ2-5, is SAVISQKPSRDICQRGTSLTIQCQVDSQVTMMFWYRQQPGQSLTLIATANQGSEATYESGFVIDKFPISRPNLTFSTLTVSNMSPEDSSIYLCSVGQHKETQYFGPGTRLLVL.

This clonotype was recorded a few times. CDR3 DNA sequence: TGCAGCGTTGAAGGCTGGACAGGTGGCGGACTGTTTTTT. This sequence encodes CSVEGWTGGGLFF. The V call is TRBV29-1, the J call TRBJ1-4, with 7 bases matching TRBD1. Germline V gene lookup returns CDR1 SQVTM and CDR2 ANQGSEA. Losses at the gene ends were 1 base for V and 13 bases for J; bases not matched to a gene: 9. This CDR3 spans 13 amino acids.

In this sample, this clonotype turned up many times. The J gene is TRBJ2-3, the V gene TRBV29-1; 13 bases are shared with TRBD2. Per germline, CDR1 SQVTM and CDR2 ANQGSEA. Germline trimming cut 6 bases from V and 2 bases from J; bases unmatched to any gene: 14. This CDR3 has 18 residues. The CDR3 region has the DNA TGCAGCGTCGTGGGACTAGCGGGATGGGATTTGACCACAGATACGCAGTATTTT. It translates to CSVVGLAGWDLTTDTQYF.

This clonotype was detected only a few times. This chain joins TRBV15 and TRBJ1-2; 10 bases fit TRBD1. This CDR3 has 16 amino acids. Germline V gives CDR1 LNHNV, CDR2 YYDKDF (reference sequence). V trimming: 4 bases; J trimming: 1 base; junction bases outside the gene matches: 6. The CDR3 DNA reads TGTGCCACCAGCAAGGACAGGGGGTCAAGTAACTATGGCTACACCTTC. Amino acid sequence: CATSKDRGSSNYGYTF. The entire variable domain, with the rest obtained from reference TRBV15 and TRBJ1-2, is as follows: DAMVIQNPRYQVTQFGKPVTLSCSQTLNHNVMYWYQQKSSQAPKLLFHYYDKDFNNEADTPDNFQSRRPNTSFCFLDIRSPGLGDTAMYLCATSKDRGSSNYGYTFGSGTRLTVV.

The rearrangement joins TRBV19 to TRBJ2-7; 8 bases agree with TRBD1. The J segment lost 6 bases and the V segment lost 3 bases, leaving 4 bases of the junction unmatched. The CDR3 length is 13 residues. Germline V CDR1 and CDR2: LNHDA, SQIVND (reference sequence). The CDR3 protein is CASSIGTGGEQYF. In DNA form, the CDR3 reads TGTGCCAGTAGTATTGGGACAGGAGGCGAGCAGTACTTC.